This TCR beta chain is from a study of T cells expressing NK-cell markers. Study background: The authors derived TCR beta repertoires from sorted CD3+CD56+NKG2C+, CD3+CD56+NKG2C- and CD3+CD56-NKG2C+ T cells.

Reprocessing the 5' RACE reads, TCRdb reports a single entry for every CDR3 protein and omits DNA. The sample's table shows 150,000 or so distinct CDR3 sequences. Looked up from germline, CDR1 is SGHNT and CDR2 is YENEEA. The CDR3 spans 16 residues. Sequenced material: blood T cells: a sorted CD56 or NKG2C T cell subset, CD4+ or CD8+ T cells, or bulk PBMC T cells (not recorded which). The chain combines TRBV11-3 with TRBJ2-5; the D call of TRBD2 rests on TCRdb alone, since no DNA is present to check it. The sequence derives from a woman in her forties or fifties in good health. The CDR3: CASSPPGLGDRGTQYF.